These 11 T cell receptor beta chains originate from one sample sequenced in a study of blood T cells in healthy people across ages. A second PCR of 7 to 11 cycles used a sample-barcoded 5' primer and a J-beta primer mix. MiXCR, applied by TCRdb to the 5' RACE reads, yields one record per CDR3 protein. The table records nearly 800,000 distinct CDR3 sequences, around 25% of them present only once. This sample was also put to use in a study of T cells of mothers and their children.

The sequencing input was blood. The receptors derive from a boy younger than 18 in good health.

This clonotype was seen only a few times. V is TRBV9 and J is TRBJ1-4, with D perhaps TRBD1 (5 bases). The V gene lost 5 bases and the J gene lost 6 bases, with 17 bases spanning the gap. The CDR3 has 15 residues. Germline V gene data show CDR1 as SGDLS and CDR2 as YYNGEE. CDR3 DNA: TGTGCCAGCAGTCGCGGAGGGGCGCTGGATGAAAAACTGTTTTTT. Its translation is CASSRGGALDEKLFF. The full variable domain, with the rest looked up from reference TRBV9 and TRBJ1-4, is DSGVTQTPKHLITATGQRVTLRCSPRSGDLSVYWYQQSLDQGLQFLIQYYNGEERAKGNILERFSAQQFPDLHSELNLSSLELGDSALYFCASSRGGALDEKLFFGSGTQLSVL.

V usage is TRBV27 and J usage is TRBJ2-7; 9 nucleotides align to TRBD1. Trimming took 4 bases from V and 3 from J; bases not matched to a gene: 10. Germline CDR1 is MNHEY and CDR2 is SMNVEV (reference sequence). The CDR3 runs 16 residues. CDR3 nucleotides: TGTGCCAGCAGTTACTCCCTCGGGGACAGGGTCTACGAGCAGTACTTC. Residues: CASSYSLGDRVYEQYF.

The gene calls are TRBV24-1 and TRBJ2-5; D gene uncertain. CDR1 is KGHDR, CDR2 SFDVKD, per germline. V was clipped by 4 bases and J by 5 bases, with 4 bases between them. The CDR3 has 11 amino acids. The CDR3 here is CATSEVETQYF. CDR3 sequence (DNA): TGTGCCACCAGTGAAGTGGAGACCCAGTACTTC.

DNA of the CDR3: TGCAGCGTTGAAGGCCGGCATGGCTACACCTTC. Protein product: CSVEGRHGYTF. The rearrangement links TRBV29-1 to TRBJ1-2, with D unclear. The germline gives CDR1 SQVTM, CDR2 ANQGSEA. The CDR3 loop spans 11 amino acids. Trimming took off 1 base at V and 6 bases at J, with 6 bases between the two ends.

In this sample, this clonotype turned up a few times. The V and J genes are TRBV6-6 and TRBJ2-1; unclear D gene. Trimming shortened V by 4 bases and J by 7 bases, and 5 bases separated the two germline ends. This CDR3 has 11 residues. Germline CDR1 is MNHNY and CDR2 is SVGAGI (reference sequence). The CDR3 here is CASSSRNEQFF. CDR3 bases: TGTGCCAGCAGTTCTAGAAATGAGCAGTTCTTC.

The CDR3 DNA sequence: TGCAGTGCTAGAGATCCGGGGACAGCTCAAGAGACCCAGTACTTC. This encodes CSARDPGTAQETQYF. V is TRBV20-1 and J is TRBJ2-5; 7 nucleotides match TRBD1. The germline gives CDR1 DFQATT, CDR2 SNEGSKA (reference sequence). CDR3 size: 15 residues. Unmatched junction bases numbered 6, after V lost 0 bases and J lost 2 bases.

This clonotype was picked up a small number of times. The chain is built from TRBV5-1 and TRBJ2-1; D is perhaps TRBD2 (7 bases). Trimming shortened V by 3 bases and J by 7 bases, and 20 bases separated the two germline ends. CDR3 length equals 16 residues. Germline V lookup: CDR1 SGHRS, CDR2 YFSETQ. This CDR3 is CASSWGGEFWDNEQFF. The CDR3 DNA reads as TGCGCCAGCAGCTGGGGGGGCGAGTTTTGGGATAATGAGCAGTTCTTC.

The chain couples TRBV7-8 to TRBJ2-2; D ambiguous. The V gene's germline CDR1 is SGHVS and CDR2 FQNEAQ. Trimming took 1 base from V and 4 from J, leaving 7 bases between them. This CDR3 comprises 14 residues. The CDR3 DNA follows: TGTGCCAGCAGCTTAGTAGGCACCACCGGGGAGCTGTTTTTT. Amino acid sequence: CASSLVGTTGELFF.

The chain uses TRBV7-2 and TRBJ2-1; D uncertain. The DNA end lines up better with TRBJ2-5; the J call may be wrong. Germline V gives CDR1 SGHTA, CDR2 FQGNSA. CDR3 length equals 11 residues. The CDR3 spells CGRDNQETQYF. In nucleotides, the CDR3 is TGTGGTAGGGATAATCAGGAGACCCAGTACTTC.

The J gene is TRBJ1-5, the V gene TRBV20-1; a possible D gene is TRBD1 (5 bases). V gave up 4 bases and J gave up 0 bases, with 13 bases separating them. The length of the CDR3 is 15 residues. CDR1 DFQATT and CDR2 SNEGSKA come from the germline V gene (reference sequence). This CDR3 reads CSATQGGNSNQPQHF. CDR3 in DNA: TGCAGTGCTACTCAGGGAGGGAATAGCAATCAGCCCCAGCATTTT.

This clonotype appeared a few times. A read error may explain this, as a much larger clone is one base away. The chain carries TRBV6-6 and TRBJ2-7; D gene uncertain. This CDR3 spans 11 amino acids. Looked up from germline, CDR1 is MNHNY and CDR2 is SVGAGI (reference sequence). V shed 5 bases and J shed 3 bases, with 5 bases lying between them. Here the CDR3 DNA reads TGTGCCAGCAGTGACATCTACGAGCAGTACTTC. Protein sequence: CASSDIYEQYF.